This T cell receptor (beta chain) stems from a study of neurological immune-mediated disorders. This clonotype was counted at least ten times. Its matching antigen is unknown. This CDR3 is 17 amino acids long. It was by 5'RACE with 10-nucleotide random UMIs that the cDNA was made. TCRdb processed the 5' RACE reads anew with MiXCR; each CDR3 protein has one entry. The repertoire holds approximately 39,000 distinct CDR3 sequences, with approximately 7% as singletons. The study's findings and limits: HTLV-1-associated myelopathy had the most TCR clonal expansion, while multiple sclerosis had the least, a level that fell below healthy controls.

This rearrangement joins TRBV21-1 to TRBJ2-2; the table's D call TRBD1 went unverified against the DNA. TRBV21-1 is reported as a pseudogene. The sequencing input was CD4+ T cells from blood. The TCR originated in a man in his fifties or sixties in good health. The CDR3 coding sequence is TGTGCCAGCAGCGACCAATATACGGGGCGTCGCACCGGGGAGCTGTTTTTT. Translation gives CASSDQYTGRRTGELFF.